This T cell receptor beta chain stems from a study of cytotoxic CD8 clonotypes in ibrutinib-treated CLL. Study as a whole: Partial response occurred in some 25 patients and complete response in 2; at median about 70 months, approximately 14 remained remitted and roughly 12 progressed. Broader study findings: In comparison with age-matched healthy donors, baseline clonality was higher and tracked circulating CD8+ T-cell counts.

CDR1 is MNHEY and CDR2 is SMNVEV in the germline V gene (reference sequence). The CDR3 length is 15 residues. With 4 bases removed from V and 3 bases from J, the gap between germline ends came to 13 bases. The assay was immunoSEQ multiplex PCR, and TCRdb's table has in-frame clones only and misses some. The sample holds about 68,000 clones, over 75% seen once. Note on this clone: The antigen is unknown.

The rearrangement links TRBV27 to TRBJ2-1; D could derive from TRBD1 or TRBD2 (6 bases each). The specimen comprised PBMCs, sampled at disease progression, from a patient treated with ibrutinib. This clonotype was obtained from a human donor with chronic lymphocytic leukemia. In nucleotides, the CDR3 is TGTGCCAGCAGTTCTAAGGGGGAGGTCTACAATGAGCAGTTCTTC. Protein: CASSSKGEVYNEQFF.